This entry describes one T cell receptor (beta chain). Its specificity is not known. This sample stems from a study of somatic mutations in cytotoxic T cells in rheumatoid arthritis. Looking at the study overall: After diagnosis, patient blood (under 34 ml EDTA) was drawn right away, before any treatment was given. Certain T-cell populations stained with V beta antibodies were FACS-sorted to nearly 100% purity, and V beta1+ cells were TCRB-sequenced.

Findings and limits, study-wide: Comparison of CD8+ T-cell clonality between rheumatoid arthritis patients and age-matched healthy controls yielded no significant difference.

Libraries were prepared by immunoSEQ multiplex PCR; TCRdb keeps only in-frame clonotypes and omits some of them. The data show approximately 12,000 clones, 78% seen once. The source of this sequence is an adult with rheumatoid arthritis. Sequencing input: CD8+ T cells sorted from blood.

The CDR3 DNA follows: TGTGCCAGCAGCCACTGGACAGGGGGTGCCGATGAGCAGTTCTTC. Its protein product is CASSHWTGGADEQFF. The chain couples TRBV27 to TRBJ2-1; 10 bases agree with TRBD1. J was trimmed by 8 bases and V by 6 bases; bases with no gene match: 10. Looked up from germline, CDR1 is MNHEY and CDR2 is SMNVEV (reference sequence). The CDR3 is 15 amino acids.